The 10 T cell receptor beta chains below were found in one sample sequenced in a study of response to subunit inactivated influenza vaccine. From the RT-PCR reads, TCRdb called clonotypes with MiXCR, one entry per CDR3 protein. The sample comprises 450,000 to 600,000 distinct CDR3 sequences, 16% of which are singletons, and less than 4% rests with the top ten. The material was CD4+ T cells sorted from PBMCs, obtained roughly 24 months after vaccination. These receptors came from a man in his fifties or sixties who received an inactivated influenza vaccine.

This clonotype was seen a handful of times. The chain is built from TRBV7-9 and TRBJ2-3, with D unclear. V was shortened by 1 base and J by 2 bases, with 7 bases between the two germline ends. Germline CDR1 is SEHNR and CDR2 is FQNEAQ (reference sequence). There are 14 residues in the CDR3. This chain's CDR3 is CASSLEGNTDTQYF. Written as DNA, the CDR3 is TGTGCCAGCAGCTTAGAAGGGAACACAGATACGCAGTATTTT.

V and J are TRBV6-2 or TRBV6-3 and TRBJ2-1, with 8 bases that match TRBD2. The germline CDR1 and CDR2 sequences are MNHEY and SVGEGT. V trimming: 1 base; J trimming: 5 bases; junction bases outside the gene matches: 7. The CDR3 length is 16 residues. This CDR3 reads CASSYFGRASNNEQFF. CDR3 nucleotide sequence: TGTGCCAGCAGTTACTTCGGGAGGGCCTCGAACAATGAGCAGTTCTTC.

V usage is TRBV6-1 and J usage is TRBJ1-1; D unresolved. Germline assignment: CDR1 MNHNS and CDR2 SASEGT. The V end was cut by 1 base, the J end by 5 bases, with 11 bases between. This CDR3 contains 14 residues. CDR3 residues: CASSEGPASTEAFF. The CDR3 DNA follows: TGTGCCAGCAGTGAAGGCCCAGCCTCGACTGAAGCTTTCTTT.

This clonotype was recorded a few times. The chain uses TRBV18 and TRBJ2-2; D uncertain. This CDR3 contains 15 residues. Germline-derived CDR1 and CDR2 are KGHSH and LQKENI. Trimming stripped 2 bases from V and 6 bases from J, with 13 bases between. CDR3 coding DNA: TGTGCCAGCTCACCAATCCAGACACGGCCCGGGGAGCTGTTTTTT. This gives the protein CASSPIQTRPGELFF.

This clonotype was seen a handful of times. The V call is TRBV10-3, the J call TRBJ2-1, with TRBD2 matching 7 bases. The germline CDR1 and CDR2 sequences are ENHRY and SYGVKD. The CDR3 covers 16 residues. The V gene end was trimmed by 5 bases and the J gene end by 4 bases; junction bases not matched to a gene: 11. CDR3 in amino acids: CAISNLGGGAYNEQFF. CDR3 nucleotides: TGTGCCATCAGTAACCTGGGGGGGGGAGCATACAATGAGCAGTTCTTC.

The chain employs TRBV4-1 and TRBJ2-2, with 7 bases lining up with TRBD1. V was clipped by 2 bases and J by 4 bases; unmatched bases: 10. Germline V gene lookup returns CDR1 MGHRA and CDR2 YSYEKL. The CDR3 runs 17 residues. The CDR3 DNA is TGCGCCAGCAGCCAATGGGTCGACAGGGTGGTCACCGGGGAGCTGTTTTTT. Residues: CASSQWVDRVVTGELFF.

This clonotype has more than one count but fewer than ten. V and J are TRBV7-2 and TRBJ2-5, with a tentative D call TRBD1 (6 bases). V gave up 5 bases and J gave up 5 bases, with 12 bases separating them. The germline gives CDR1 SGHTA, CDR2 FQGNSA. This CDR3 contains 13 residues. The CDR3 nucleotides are TGTGCCAGCAGCCTTCAACAGGGCGAGACCCAGTACTTC. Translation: CASSLQQGETQYF.

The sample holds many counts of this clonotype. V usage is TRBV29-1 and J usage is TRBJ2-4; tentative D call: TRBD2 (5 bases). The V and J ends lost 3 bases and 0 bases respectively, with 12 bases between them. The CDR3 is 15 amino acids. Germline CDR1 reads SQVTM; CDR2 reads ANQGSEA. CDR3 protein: CSVERTDSAKNIQYF. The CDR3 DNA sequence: TGCAGCGTTGAGAGGACTGATTCAGCCAAAAACATTCAGTACTTC.

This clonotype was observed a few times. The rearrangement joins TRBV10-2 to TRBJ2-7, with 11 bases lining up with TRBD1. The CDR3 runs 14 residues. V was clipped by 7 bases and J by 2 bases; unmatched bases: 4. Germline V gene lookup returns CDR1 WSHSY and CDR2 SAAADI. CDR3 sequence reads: CASNGQGATYEQYF. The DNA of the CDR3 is TGCGCCAGCAATGGACAGGGGGCCACCTACGAGCAGTACTTC.

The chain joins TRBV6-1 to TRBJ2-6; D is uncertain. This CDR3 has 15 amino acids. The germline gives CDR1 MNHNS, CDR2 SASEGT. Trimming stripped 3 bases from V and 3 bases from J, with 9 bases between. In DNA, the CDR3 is TGTGCCAGCAGTGATAGGATTGGTGGGGCCAACGTCCTGACTTTC. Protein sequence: CASSDRIGGANVLTF.